Below, 5 T cell receptor beta chains from the same sample are listed, as sequenced in a study of blood T cell repertoires in COVID-19. TCRdb keeps only in-frame clones here, not all; method: immunoSEQ multiplex PCR. The sample contains about 130,000 clones, 60% to 75% of which appear only once. Sequencing was performed on peripheral blood. Every receptor here comes from a woman between 65 and 79 years old with acute or convalescent COVID-19.

The V gene is TRBV24-1, the J gene TRBJ2-7; TRBD2 matches at 7 bases. The CDR3 extends over 13 amino acids. The V gene end was trimmed by 4 bases and the J gene end by 6 bases; junction bases not matched to a gene: 5. Germline CDR1 KGHDR, CDR2 SFDVKD. The CDR3 spells CATSEGGSTEQYF. The CDR3 DNA is TGTGCCACCAGTGAAGGCGGGAGCACCGAGCAGTACTTC.

This chain joins TRBV7-2 and TRBJ2-7; 8 positions agree with TRBD2. The germline gives CDR1 SGHTA, CDR2 FQGNSA. The CDR3 is made up of 15 amino acids. J was trimmed by 1 base and V by 5 bases; bases with no gene match: 7. The CDR3 DNA reads as TGTGCCAGCAGCCCCCGGGAGGGTGGGTCCTACGAGCAGTACTTC. It specifies CASSPREGGSYEQYF.

The V and J genes are TRBV7-8 and TRBJ2-7; 7 bases fit TRBD1. The CDR3 loop spans 14 amino acids. Trimming removed 1 base from V and 4 bases from J; junction bases left unmatched: 4. Germline CDR1 SGHVS, CDR2 FQNEAQ. CDR3 nucleotide sequence: TGTGCCAGCAGCTTAGAAGGGGGCTCGTACGAGCAGTACTTC. Residues: CASSLEGGSYEQYF.

J is TRBJ2-1 and V is TRBV24-1, with 11 bases matching TRBD2. The CDR3 extends over 17 amino acids. The J segment lost 0 bases and the V segment lost 1 base, leaving 1 base of the junction unmatched. Germline V CDR1 and CDR2: KGHDR, SFDVKD. CDR3 residues: CATSDLTSGSSYNEQFF. The CDR3 nucleotides are TGTGCCACCAGTGATTTAACTAGCGGGAGCTCCTACAATGAGCAGTTCTTC.

This rearrangement joins TRBV27 to TRBJ2-2; the match to TRBD2 covers 11 bases. This CDR3 comprises 16 residues. The V and J ends lost 4 bases and 6 bases, in that order; junction bases with no gene match: 7. CDR1 is MNHEY and CDR2 is SMNVEV in the germline V gene (reference sequence). CDR3 nucleotide sequence: TGTGCCAGCAGTTCGTTACCGGGACTAGCGGCCGGGGAGCTGTTTTTT. Residues: CASSSLPGLAAGELFF.